This T cell receptor (beta chain) derives from a study of tumor and adjacent non-tumor tissue in lung cancer. Study-wide background: Samples averaged roughly 4 million productive TCRbeta reads each. Whole-study results and caveats: Compared with tumor, normal lung showed significantly lower TCR diversity.

Three rounds of nested PCR, following a modified ARM-PCR protocol, produced the TCRbeta library. TCRdb re-called the multiplex PCR reads with MiXCR, one entry per CDR3 protein. Among about 75,000 distinct CDR3 sequences listed, 77% were seen once. This sample's RNA came from whole unsorted tissue. As to this clonotype: Its target is not known.

The receptor comes from a woman in her 50s with non-small cell lung cancer. The material sequenced was lung tumor tissue.

CDR3 coding DNA: TGTGCCAGCAGCCAACAGGGACAGGGTAGCTCACCCCTCCACTTT. Translating gives CASSQQGQGSSPLHF. The chain has TRBV6-5 and TRBJ1-6; TRBD1 matches at 9 bases. This CDR3 region has 15 residues. The germline V gene has CDR1 MNHEY and CDR2 SVGAGI. Losses at the gene ends were 6 bases for V and 10 bases for J; bases not matched to a gene: 10.